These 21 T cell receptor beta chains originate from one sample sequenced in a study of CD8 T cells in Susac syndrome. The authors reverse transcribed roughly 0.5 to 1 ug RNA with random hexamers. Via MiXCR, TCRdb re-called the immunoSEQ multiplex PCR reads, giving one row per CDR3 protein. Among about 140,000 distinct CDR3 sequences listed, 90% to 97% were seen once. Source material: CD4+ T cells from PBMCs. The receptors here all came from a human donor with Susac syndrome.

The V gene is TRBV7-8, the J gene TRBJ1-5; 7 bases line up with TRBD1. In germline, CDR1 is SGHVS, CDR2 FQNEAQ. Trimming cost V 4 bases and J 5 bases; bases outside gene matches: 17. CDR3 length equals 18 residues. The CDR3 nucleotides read TGTGCCAGCAGCTCCCAGAGGACAGGAGAAGGGGGCGATCAGCCCCAGCATTTT. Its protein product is CASSSQRTGEGGDQPQHF.

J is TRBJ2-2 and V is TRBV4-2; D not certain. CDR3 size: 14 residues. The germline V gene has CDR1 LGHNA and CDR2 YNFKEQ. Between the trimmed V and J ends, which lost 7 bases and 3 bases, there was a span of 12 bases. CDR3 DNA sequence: TGTGCCAGCAACCGCGGAGCCGACACCGGGGAGCTGTTTTTT. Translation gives CASNRGADTGELFF.

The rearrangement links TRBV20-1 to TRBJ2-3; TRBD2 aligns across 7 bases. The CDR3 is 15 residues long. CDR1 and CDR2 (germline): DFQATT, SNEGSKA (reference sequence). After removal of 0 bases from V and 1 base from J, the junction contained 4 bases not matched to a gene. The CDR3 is CSARDGLAGTDTQYF. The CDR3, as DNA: TGCAGTGCTAGAGATGGGCTAGCGGGCACAGATACGCAGTATTTT.

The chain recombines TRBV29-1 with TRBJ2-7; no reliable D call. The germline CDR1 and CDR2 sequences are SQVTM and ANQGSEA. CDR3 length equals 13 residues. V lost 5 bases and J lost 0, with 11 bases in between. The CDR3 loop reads CSVMVVSSYEQYF. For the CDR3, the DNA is TGCAGCGTTATGGTGGTCAGCTCCTACGAGCAGTACTTC.

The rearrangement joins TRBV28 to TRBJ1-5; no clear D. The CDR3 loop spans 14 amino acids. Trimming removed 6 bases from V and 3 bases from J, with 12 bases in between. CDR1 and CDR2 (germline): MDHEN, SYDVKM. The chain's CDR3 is CASRFLRNNQPQHF. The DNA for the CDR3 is TGTGCCAGCAGGTTCCTCAGAAACAATCAGCCCCAGCATTTT.

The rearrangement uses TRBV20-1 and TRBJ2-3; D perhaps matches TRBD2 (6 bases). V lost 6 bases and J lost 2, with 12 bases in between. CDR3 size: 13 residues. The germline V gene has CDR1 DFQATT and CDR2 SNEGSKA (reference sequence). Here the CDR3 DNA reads TGCAGTGCCCCGGGACTCCTCACAGATACGCAGTATTTT. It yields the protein CSAPGLLTDTQYF.

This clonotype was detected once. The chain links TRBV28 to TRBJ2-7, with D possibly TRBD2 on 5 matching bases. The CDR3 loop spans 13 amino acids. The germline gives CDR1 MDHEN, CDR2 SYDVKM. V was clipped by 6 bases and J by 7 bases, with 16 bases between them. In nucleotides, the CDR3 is TGTGCCAGCAGGCCGGGATTCCTATGGGAGCAGTACTTC. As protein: CASRPGFLWEQYF.

CDR3 sequence reads: CAISEVPGLAGGEQFF. Here the CDR3 DNA reads TGTGCCATCAGTGAGGTCCCGGGACTAGCGGGAGGGGAGCAGTTCTTC. The rearrangement joins TRBV10-3 to TRBJ2-1, with 16 bases aligning to TRBD2. Germline loops: CDR1 ENHRY, CDR2 SYGVKD. This CDR3 is 16 amino acids long. Trimming at V came to 2 bases and at J to 10 bases, leaving 5 bases not matched to a gene.

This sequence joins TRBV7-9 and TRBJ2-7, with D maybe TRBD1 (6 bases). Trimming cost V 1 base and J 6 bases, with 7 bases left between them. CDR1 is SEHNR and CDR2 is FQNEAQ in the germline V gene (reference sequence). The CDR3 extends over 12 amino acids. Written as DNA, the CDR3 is TGTGCCAGCAGCTTAGAACAGGGCGAGCAGTACTTC. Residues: CASSLEQGEQYF.

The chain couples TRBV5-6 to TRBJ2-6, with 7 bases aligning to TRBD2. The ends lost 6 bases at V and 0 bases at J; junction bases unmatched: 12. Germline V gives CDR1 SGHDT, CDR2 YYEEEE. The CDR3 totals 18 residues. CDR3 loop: CASTSTRGGRSGANVLTF. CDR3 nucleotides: TGTGCCAGCACCTCTACCCGCGGGGGACGCTCTGGGGCCAACGTCCTGACTTTC. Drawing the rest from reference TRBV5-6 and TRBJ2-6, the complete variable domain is DAGVTQSPTHLIKTRGQQVTLRCSPKSGHDTVSWYQQALGQGPQFIFQYYEEEERQRGNFPDRFSGHQFPNYSSELNVNALLLGDSALYLCASTSTRGGRSGANVLTFGAGSRLTVL.

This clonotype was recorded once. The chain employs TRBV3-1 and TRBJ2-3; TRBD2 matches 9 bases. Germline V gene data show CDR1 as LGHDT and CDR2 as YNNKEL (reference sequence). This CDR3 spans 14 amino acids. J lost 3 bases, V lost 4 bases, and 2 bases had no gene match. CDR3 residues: CASSLGLATDTQYF. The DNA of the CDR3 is TGTGCCAGCAGCCTCGGACTAGCGACAGATACGCAGTATTTT.

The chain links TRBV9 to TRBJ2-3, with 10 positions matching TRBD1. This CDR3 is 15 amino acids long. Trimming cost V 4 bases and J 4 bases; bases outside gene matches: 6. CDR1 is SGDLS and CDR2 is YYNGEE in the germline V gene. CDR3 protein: CASSKKTGGSDTQYF. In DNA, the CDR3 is TGTGCCAGCAGCAAGAAGACAGGGGGCTCAGATACGCAGTATTTT.

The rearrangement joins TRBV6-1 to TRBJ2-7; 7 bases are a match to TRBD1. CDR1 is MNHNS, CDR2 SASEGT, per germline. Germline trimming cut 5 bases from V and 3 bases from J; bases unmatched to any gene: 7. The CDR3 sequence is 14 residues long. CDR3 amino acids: CASSPPGQLYEQYF. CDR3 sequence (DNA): TGTGCCAGCAGTCCTCCGGGACAGCTCTACGAGCAGTACTTC.

The CDR3 is CASSIQGAGEQYF. The CDR3 bases are TGTGCCAGCAGCATACAGGGGGCTGGGGAGCAGTACTTC. V gene TRBV9 combines with J gene TRBJ2-7; 9 bases line up with TRBD1. The ends lost 4 bases at V and 7 bases at J; junction bases unmatched: 6. This CDR3 is 13 amino acids long. The germline CDR1 and CDR2 sequences are SGDLS and YYNGEE.

The CDR3 DNA is TGCGCCAGCAGCGGGGGACAGCAAGAGACCCAGTACTTC. Its translation: CASSGGQQETQYF. This chain uses TRBV5-1 with TRBJ2-5; TRBD1 matches at 7 bases. Germline values: CDR1 SGHRS, CDR2 YFSETQ. The CDR3 has 13 amino acids. V lost 4 bases, J lost 2 bases, and 2 bases stayed unmatched.

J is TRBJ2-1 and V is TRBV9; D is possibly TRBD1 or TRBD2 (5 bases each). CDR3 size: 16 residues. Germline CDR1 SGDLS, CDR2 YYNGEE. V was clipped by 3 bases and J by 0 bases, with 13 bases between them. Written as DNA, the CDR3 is TGTGCCAGCAGCGCCCGGGGCACCAGCTCCTACAATGAGCAGTTCTTC. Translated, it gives CASSARGTSSYNEQFF. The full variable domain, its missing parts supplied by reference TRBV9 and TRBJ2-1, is DSGVTQTPKHLITATGQRVTLRCSPRSGDLSVYWYQQSLDQGLQFLIQYYNGEERAKGNILERFSAQQFPDLHSELNLSSLELGDSALYFCASSARGTSSYNEQFFGPGTRLTVL.

CDR3: CASSSGATGELFF. The CDR3 DNA reads TGTGCCAGCAGCTCAGGGGCCACCGGGGAGCTGTTTTTT. The rearrangement uses TRBV7-3 and TRBJ2-2; D perhaps matches TRBD1 (6 bases). The CDR3 spans 13 residues. Germline V CDR1 and CDR2: SGHTA, FQGTGA. V shed 4 bases and J shed 4 bases, with 7 bases lying between them.

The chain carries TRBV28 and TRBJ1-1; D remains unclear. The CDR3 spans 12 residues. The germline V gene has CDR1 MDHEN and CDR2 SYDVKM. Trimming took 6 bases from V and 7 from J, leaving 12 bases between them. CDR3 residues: CASSPPRIEAFF. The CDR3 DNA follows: TGTGCCAGCAGCCCCCCCAGAATTGAAGCTTTCTTT. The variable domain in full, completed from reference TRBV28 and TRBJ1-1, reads DVKVTQSSRYLVKRTGEKVFLECVQDMDHENMFWYRQDPGLGLRLIYFSYDVKMKEKGDIPEGYSVSREKKERFSLILESASTNQTSMYLCASSPPRIEAFFGQGTRLTVV.

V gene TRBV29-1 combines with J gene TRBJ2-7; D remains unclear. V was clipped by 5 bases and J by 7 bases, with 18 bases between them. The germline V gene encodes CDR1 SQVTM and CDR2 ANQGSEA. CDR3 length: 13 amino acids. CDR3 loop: CSVSVPPLGEQYF. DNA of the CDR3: TGCAGCGTTTCGGTCCCCCCCTTGGGTGAGCAGTACTTC.

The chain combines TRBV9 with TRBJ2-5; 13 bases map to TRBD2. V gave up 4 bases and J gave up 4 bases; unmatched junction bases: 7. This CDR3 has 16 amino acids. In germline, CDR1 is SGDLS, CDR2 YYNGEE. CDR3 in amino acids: CASSRTSGGSGETQYF. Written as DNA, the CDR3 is TGTGCCAGCAGCCGGACTAGCGGGGGCTCCGGAGAGACCCAGTACTTC.

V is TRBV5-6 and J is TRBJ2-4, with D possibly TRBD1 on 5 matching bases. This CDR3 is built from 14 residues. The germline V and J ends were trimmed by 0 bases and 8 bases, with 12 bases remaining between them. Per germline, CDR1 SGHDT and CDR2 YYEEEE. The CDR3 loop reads CASSLGGADHIQYF. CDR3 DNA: TGTGCCAGCAGCTTGGGGGGCGCGGATCACATTCAGTACTTC.